What follows is one T cell receptor (beta chain) and its context. No antigen is known for it. This entry belongs to a study of shared clonotypes between healthy human individuals. Study findings and constraints: Only blood was sampled; tissue repertoires likely differ. For naive CD4 cells, roughly 5% of clonotypes were shared across a handful of donors. Generation of non-shared clonotypes was less probable than generation of clonotypes shared by all four donors.

V gave up 0 bases and J gave up 5 bases, with 11 bases separating them. The CDR3 is made up of 14 amino acids. Germline CDR1 SGHTS, CDR2 YDEGEE. The naive CD8 population came from CD45RO-negative cells selected for CCR7, without terminally differentiated effector memory CD45RA+ cells. Sequencing used immunoSEQ multiplex PCR; TCRdb keeps in-frame clones, though not all of them. The sample shows some 2 million clones, about 95% of them seen only once. This rearrangement joins TRBV5-8 to TRBJ2-5; TRBD2 might be the D (5 bases). Sequencing was performed on naive CD8+ T cells sorted from blood. The source is a man younger than 35 in good health. The CDR3 nucleotides are TGTGCCAGCAGCTTGGTTCGGGGAGACGAGACCCAGTACTTC. It yields the protein CASSLVRGDETQYF.